This TCR beta chain came from a study of blood T cell repertoires in COVID-19. Whole-study context: T cells, B-cell-depleted T cells, or PBMCs provided the cDNA or gDNA that served as material.

The germline V and J ends were trimmed by 4 bases and 3 bases, with 6 bases remaining between them. The germline gives CDR1 ENHRY, CDR2 SYGVKD. The CDR3 has 12 residues. Sequenced by immunoSEQ multiplex PCR; TCRdb stores in-frame clones only, minus some. The data contain approximately 200,000 clones, around 94% of them singletons. Recruited during active infection, patients (from Seattle) were subsequently followed longitudinally. The chain recombines TRBV10-3 with TRBJ1-2; no clear D. The sample comprised peripheral blood. The receptor comes from a man aged 30 to 45 with COVID-19, enrolled during active disease. The CDR3 sequence: CAISAGYYGYTF. The CDR3 DNA reads as TGTGCCATCAGTGCAGGCTACTATGGCTACACCTTC.